This TCR beta chain is from a study of cytomegalovirus exposure and HLA in healthy donors. Study-level background: Drawn from HLA-typed donors, around 85 million unique TCRs were held in an early data release.

V was shortened by 3 bases and J by 1 base, with 10 bases between the two germline ends. The CDR3 sequence is 14 residues long. CDR1 and CDR2 (germline): SGHVS, FNYEAQ. Study results and limitations: Several of the most significant clusters appeared, in a later analysis, to be linked to common viral pathogens. Previously analyzed data showed that most TCR beta V segments were productive at a frequency of about 90% or about 30%.

Note on this clone: Its specificity is not known.

Primers for the PCR totalled 60 Vbeta and 13 Jbeta. Sequencing was performed with immunoSEQ multiplex PCR; in TCRdb, only in-frame clones are kept and a portion is missing. Among about 130,000 clones listed, roughly 77% were seen once. Sequenced: PBMCs. The clonotype was recovered from a woman in her 30s in good health and CMV-seronegative. V and J are TRBV7-6 and TRBJ2-7; D perhaps matches TRBD2 (6 bases). The CDR3 DNA sequence: TGTGCCAGCAGCTTGGGGGGACCGTCCTACGAGCAGTACTTC. It translates to CASSLGGPSYEQYF. The full variable domain, completed using reference TRBV7-6 and TRBJ2-7, is GAGVSQSPRYKVTKRGQDVALRCDPISGHVSLYWYRQALGQGPEFLTYFNYEAQQDKSGLPNDRFSAERPEGSISTLTIQRTEQRDSAMYRCASSLGGPSYEQYFGPGTRLTVT.